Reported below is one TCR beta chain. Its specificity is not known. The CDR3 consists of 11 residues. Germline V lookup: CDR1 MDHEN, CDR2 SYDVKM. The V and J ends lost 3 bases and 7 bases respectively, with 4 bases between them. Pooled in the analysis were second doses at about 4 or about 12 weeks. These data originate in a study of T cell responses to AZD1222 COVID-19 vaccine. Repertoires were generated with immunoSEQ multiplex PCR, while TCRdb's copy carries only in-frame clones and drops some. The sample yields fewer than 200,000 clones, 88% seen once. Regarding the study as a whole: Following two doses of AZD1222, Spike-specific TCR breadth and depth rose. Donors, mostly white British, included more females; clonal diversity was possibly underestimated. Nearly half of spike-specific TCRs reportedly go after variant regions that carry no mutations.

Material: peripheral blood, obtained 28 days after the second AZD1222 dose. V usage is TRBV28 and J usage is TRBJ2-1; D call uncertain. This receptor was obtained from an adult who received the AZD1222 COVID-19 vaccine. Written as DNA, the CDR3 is TGTGCCAGCAGTTTGGGGAATGAGCAGTTCTTC. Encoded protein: CASSLGNEQFF.